The entry below describes one T cell receptor (beta chain). This sample stems from a study of blood T cell repertoires in COVID-19. V gave up 4 bases and J gave up 0 bases, with 13 bases separating them. From germline, CDR1 is SEHNR and CDR2 FQNEAQ (reference sequence). The CDR3 runs to 16 residues. The repertoire was sequenced with immunoSEQ multiplex PCR; TCRdb's copy has only in-frame clones and lacks some. The sample lists roughly 250,000 clones; approximately 91% were seen once. V is TRBV7-9 and J is TRBJ1-3; D remains unclear. The sequencing input was PBMCs or T cells enriched from blood (not recorded which). This TCR was recovered from a human donor in a cohort exposed to, infected with or recovered from COVID-19 (not recorded which). The donor label of this sample is uncertain. The CDR3 reads CASSSLVFDSGNTIYF. In DNA, the CDR3 is TGTGCCAGCAGCTCATTAGTTTTTGACTCTGGAAACACCATATATTTT.